Listed below are T cell receptor beta chains from one sample, sequenced in a study of T cell responses to AZD1222 COVID-19 vaccine. This table comes from immunoSEQ multiplex PCR, and its TCRdb copy is limited to in-frame clones, with some not included. Among about 140,000 clones, 90% were seen once, and the ten largest hold 1.5% to 2%. This material consisted of peripheral blood, taken 28 days after the second AZD1222 dose. The receptors were sampled from an adult who received the AZD1222 COVID-19 vaccine. Each CDR3 is given with its conserved first and last residue.

j_call v_call cdr3_aa
TRBJ2-1 TRBV11-2 CASRLASNEQFF
TRBJ2-1 TRBV27 CASSIIGDEQFF
TRBJ2-5 TRBV24-1 CATSDWTSSGETQYF
TRBJ1-1 TRBV5-1 CASSLASMNTEAFF
TRBJ1-1 TRBV6-5 CASSYGRGAFF
TRBJ1-6 TRBV4-2 CASSQEANPLNSPLHF
TRBJ1-6 TRBV6-6 CASSSGANSPLHF
TRBJ1-1 TRBV6-6 CASSRETEAFF
TRBJ2-2 TRBV19 CASRKQAIGELFF
TRBJ2-1 TRBV3-1/TRBV3-2 CASSRGLAVNSYNEQFF
TRBJ2-2 TRBV5-1 CASSLGGSIPNTGELFF
TRBJ1-1 TRBV7-8 CASSFVRDRVSLRNTEAFF
TRBJ2-7 TRBV11-2 CASSNPGQANYEQYF
TRBJ1-1 TRBV7-9 CASSFPDRGEAFF
TRBJ1-5 TRBV7-2 CASSLGGLGPQHF
TRBJ2-7 TRBV10-2 CASSVDPYGYPYEQYF
TRBJ2-1 TRBV7-9 CASSLVPAVEYSEQFF
TRBJ1-6 TRBV4-1 CASSQDGGLSPLHF
TRBJ1-5 TRBV28 CASSLAWDRRDYSNQPQHF
TRBJ1-6 TRBV10-3 CAISERDAGNSPLHF
TRBJ2-3 TRBV5-4 CASSLASAGGVPSTDTQYF
TRBJ1-1 TRBV5-4 CASSLPTLNTEAFF
TRBJ1-2 TRBV10-3 CAISELTGGSNGYTF
TRBJ1-2 TRBV28 CASRKPGGLYGYTF
TRBJ2-1 TRBV15 CATSRVAGQRRSEQFF
TRBJ2-7 TRBV19 CASKQVAGAPGEQYF
TRBJ2-1 TRBV5-6 CASSSPRDTAFF
TRBJ1-1 TRBV11-2 CASSLVAALNTEAFF
TRBJ1-5 TRBV10-3 CAISPGQAQPNNQPQHF
TRBJ1-6 TRBV6-5 CASSTAGTGGSPLHF
TRBJ1-2 TRBV3-1/TRBV3-2 CASSPLGYGYTF
TRBJ1-1 TRBV11-2 CASSSIRGLETEAFF
TRBJ1-5 TRBV18 CASSPDRGGNQPQHF
TRBJ1-4 TRBV3-1/TRBV3-2 CASSQGKGKTNEKLFF
TRBJ2-2 TRBV7-7 CASKKVNTGELFF
TRBJ1-6 TRBV18 CASSPGGNSPLHF
TRBJ2-1 TRBV18 CASSPSSGNEQFF
TRBJ2-5 TRBV10-3 CAIRLGQGQETQYF
TRBJ2-1 TRBV7-9 CASSFSRTGSYNEQFF
TRBJ2-1 TRBV7-2 CASSLLGTSGAYNEQFF
TRBJ2-3 TRBV3-1/TRBV3-2 CASSQRAGGYSSTDTQYF
TRBJ1-1 TRBV28 CASSFRQGARAEAFF
TRBJ2-2 TRBV11-3 CASSLVATGELFF
TRBJ1-1 TRBV21-1 CASSPGARQGPLNTEAFF
TRBJ1-1 TRBV7-9 CASSTRTGLDTEAFF
TRBJ1-2 TRBV10-3 CAISESSDGYTF
TRBJ1-1 TRBV5-1 CASSSGHNTEAFF
TRBJ2-3 TRBV19 CASSIAGTDTQYF
TRBJ2-1 TRBV28 CASKTGLYNEQFF
TRBJ2-1 TRBV3-1/TRBV3-2 CASSLTFDEQFF
TRBJ1-4 TRBV14 CASSLYRGEKLFF
TRBJ2-1 TRBV19 CASSIMPGQGGNEQFF
TRBJ2-6 TRBV5-4 CASSPVASGANVLTF
TRBJ2-3 TRBV9 CASSLKGSGSGGDTQYF
TRBJ1-4 TRBV2 CASSERGVEKLFF
TRBJ1-1 TRBV7-9 CASSKGGVGRAFF
TRBJ1-1 TRBV27 CASSPLVGRAFF
TRBJ1-1 TRBV28 CASSPRRPNTEAFF
TRBJ1-3 TRBV5-4 CASSLAGAGNTIYF
TRBJ1-2 TRBV6-4 CASSPVDGGRGYTF